The 17 T cell receptor beta chains reported below all come from one sample, sequenced in a study of cytomegalovirus exposure and HLA in healthy donors. Use of 60 Vbeta and 13 Jbeta primers characterized the PCR. Only in-frame clones appear in the TCRdb table, and some are missing; sequencing was by immunoSEQ multiplex PCR. Of 150,000 to 200,000 clones listed, roughly four fifths were seen once; the top ten hold about 3.8%. Sequencing was performed on PBMCs. The receptors stem from a man in his forties or fifties in good health and CMV-seropositive.

The chain carries TRBV7-6 and TRBJ2-3; possibly TRBD2 for D (6 bases). Between the trimmed V and J ends, which lost 6 bases and 4 bases, there was a span of 14 bases. The V gene's germline CDR1 is SGHVS and CDR2 FNYEAQ. The CDR3 runs 14 residues. The DNA for the CDR3 is TGTGCCAGCAGTCCGCGGGAAGGAGCAGATACGCAGTATTTT. As protein: CASSPREGADTQYF.

The V call is TRBV28, the J call TRBJ2-1, with 9 nucleotides matching TRBD1. The germline gives CDR1 MDHEN, CDR2 SYDVKM. With V trimmed by 3 bases and J by 4 bases, 7 bases remained unmatched. This CDR3 spans 16 amino acids. For the CDR3, the DNA is TGTGCCAGCAGTTTCCCTACAGGGGGCGCGTACAATGAGCAGTTCTTC. It encodes CASSFPTGGAYNEQFF.

The chain employs TRBV7-6 and TRBJ2-3; TRBD2 aligns across 7 bases. V gave up 0 bases and J gave up 4 bases; unmatched junction bases: 4. CDR1 and CDR2 from the germline V gene are SGHVS and FNYEAQ. The length of the CDR3 is 15 residues. CDR3 DNA: TGTGCCAGCAGCTTAGCGGGAGGGCCGCCAGATACGCAGTATTTT. This gives the protein CASSLAGGPPDTQYF. Supplemented by reference TRBV7-6 and TRBJ2-3, the full variable domain reads GAGVSQSPRYKVTKRGQDVALRCDPISGHVSLYWYRQALGQGPEFLTYFNYEAQQDKSGLPNDRFSAERPEGSISTLTIQRTEQRDSAMYRCASSLAGGPPDTQYFGPGTRLTVL.

V usage is TRBV5-8 and J usage is TRBJ1-1; maybe TRBD1 (5 bases). The CDR3 sequence is 14 residues long. Trimming stripped 2 bases from V and 5 bases from J, with 13 bases between. CDR1 SGHTS and CDR2 YDEGEE come from the germline V gene. The CDR3: CASSFRTLRTEAFF. The CDR3 nucleotides read TGTGCCAGCAGCTTCCGGACACTTAGAACTGAAGCTTTCTTT. Full variable domain (remainder filled in from reference TRBV5-8 and TRBJ1-1): EAGVTQSPTHLIKTRGQQATLRCSPISGHTSVYWYQQALGLGLQFLLWYDEGEERNRGNFPPRFSGRQFPNYSSELNVNALELEDSALYLCASSFRTLRTEAFFGQGTRLTVV.

The chain has TRBV5-1 and TRBJ1-4, with TRBD1 identical over 7 bases. Germline values: CDR1 SGHRS, CDR2 YFSETQ. With V trimmed by 0 bases and J by 5 bases, 4 bases remained unmatched. The CDR3 sequence is 15 residues long. The CDR3 region is CASSLEGQSNEKLFF. In DNA, the CDR3 is TGCGCCAGCAGCTTGGAGGGACAGTCAAATGAAAAACTGTTTTTT. The variable domain in full, completed from reference TRBV5-1 and TRBJ1-4, reads KAGVTQTPRYLIKTRGQQVTLSCSPISGHRSVSWYQQTPGQGLQFLFEYFSETQRNKGNFPGRFSGRQFSNSRSEMNVSTLELGDSALYLCASSLEGQSNEKLFFGSGTQLSVL.

The chain couples TRBV18 to TRBJ1-4; TRBD1 is a possible D gene (6 bases). V was cut by 2 bases and J by 3 bases, with 7 bases left in between. The germline V gene encodes CDR1 KGHSH and CDR2 LQKENI. The CDR3 totals 14 residues. The CDR3 bases are TGTGCCAGCTCACCATCAGGGGCTAATGAAAAACTGTTTTTT. It translates to CASSPSGANEKLFF.

The rearrangement joins TRBV14 to TRBJ1-5; D remains unclear. The CDR3 has 12 residues. Per the germline V gene, CDR1 is SGHDN and CDR2 is FVKESK. Between the trimmed V and J ends, which lost 1 base and 6 bases, there was a span of 4 bases. For the CDR3, the DNA is TGTGCCAGCAGCCAAGGAGGTCAGCCCCAGCATTTT. It specifies CASSQGGQPQHF.

This clone was observed a handful of times. The chain carries TRBV27 and TRBJ2-7, with 7 bases identical to TRBD1. The CDR3 is 14 amino acids. Germline-derived CDR1 and CDR2 are MNHEY and SMNVEV (reference sequence). Trimming removed 6 bases from V and 0 bases from J; junction bases left unmatched: 5. As DNA, the CDR3 is TGTGCCAGCAGCCGAGACAGGGCCTCCTACGAGCAGTACTTC. This gives the protein CASSRDRASYEQYF.

The gene calls are TRBV30 and TRBJ2-2, with D uncertain. The CDR3 covers 14 residues. The V and J ends lost 2 bases and 6 bases respectively, with 13 bases between them. Germline V gene sequence: CDR1 GTSNPN, CDR2 SVGIG (reference sequence). CDR3 sequence: CAWSRKRGPGELFF. In nucleotides, the CDR3 is TGTGCCTGGAGTAGGAAGCGTGGTCCCGGGGAGCTGTTTTTT.

This chain uses TRBV7-9 with TRBJ1-2; D perhaps matches TRBD1 (6 bases). Germline CDR1 is SEHNR and CDR2 is FQNEAQ (reference sequence). The CDR3 consists of 13 residues. Trimming shortened V by 1 base and J by 4 bases, and 7 bases separated the two germline ends. CDR3 in DNA: TGTGCCAGCAGCTTAGGGGACATCTATGGCTACACCTTC. Translation: CASSLGDIYGYTF.

This rearrangement joins TRBV28 to TRBJ2-3, with D tentatively TRBD1 (6 bases). V was clipped by 8 bases and J by 4 bases, with 13 bases between them. The CDR3 is made up of 13 amino acids. Germline CDR1 reads MDHEN; CDR2 reads SYDVKM. CDR3 nucleotide sequence: TGTGCCAGCTTCAGGGGACGCCCAGATACGCAGTATTTT. This gives the protein CASFRGRPDTQYF.

The rearrangement joins TRBV7-8 to TRBJ2-5, with D possibly TRBD2 on 6 matching bases. The V end lost 11 bases, the J end lost 1 base, and 14 bases lay between the germline ends. The CDR3 contains 13 residues. Per the germline V gene, CDR1 is SGHVS and CDR2 is FQNEAQ. Here the CDR3 reads CACRGTLQETQYF. CDR3 nucleotides: TGTGCCTGTCGCGGGACCCTCCAAGAGACCCAGTACTTC.

This CDR3 is CATRDLHSHEQYF. For the CDR3, the DNA is TGCGCCACCCGGGATCTACATTCCCACGAGCAGTACTTC. V is TRBV10-2 and J is TRBJ2-7; possibly TRBD2 for D (5 bases). CDR1 is WSHSY and CDR2 is SAAADI in the germline V gene. V gave up 10 bases and J gave up 5 bases, with 18 bases separating them. The CDR3 is 13 amino acids.

The V gene is TRBV27, the J gene TRBJ1-1, with TRBD1 as a possible D gene (5 bases). This CDR3 region has 13 residues. Trimming shortened V by 5 bases and J by 3 bases, and 10 bases separated the two germline ends. Germline V gene lookup returns CDR1 MNHEY and CDR2 SMNVEV (reference sequence). CDR3 DNA sequence: TGTGCCAGCAGTGGGCAGGGTGACACTGAAGCTTTCTTT. Amino acid sequence: CASSGQGDTEAFF.

This chain uses TRBV28 with TRBJ1-3; possibly TRBD1 for D (6 bases). The germline gives CDR1 MDHEN, CDR2 SYDVKM. V shed 3 bases and J shed 4 bases, with 10 bases lying between them. This CDR3 has 14 amino acids. CDR3 DNA sequence: TGTGCCAGCAGTTTCAGGGGCCGCGGAAACACCATATATTTT. This gives the protein CASSFRGRGNTIYF.

Turning to this clone: The sample has other DNA sequences that encode this CDR3 too. The chain has TRBV27 and TRBJ2-3; D perhaps matches TRBD2 (5 bases). The CDR3 contains 15 residues. Germline lookup yields CDR1 MNHEY and CDR2 SMNVEV (reference sequence). Between the trimmed V and J ends, which lost 6 bases and 5 bases, there was a span of 18 bases. CDR3 loop: CASSPFGGLGDTQYF. Here the CDR3 DNA reads TGTGCCAGCAGCCCCTTTGGAGGCCTGGGAGATACGCAGTATTTT.

This clone was detected a few times. This chain links TRBV27 with TRBJ2-7, with TRBD2 as a possible D gene (6 bases). Looked up from germline, CDR1 is MNHEY and CDR2 is SMNVEV (reference sequence). The germline V and J ends were trimmed by 3 bases and 2 bases, with 14 bases remaining between them. There are 15 residues in the CDR3. The CDR3 nucleotides read TGTGCCAGCAGTTTGTCGGGGGATGGACCCTACGAGCAGTACTTC. Translation gives CASSLSGDGPYEQYF.